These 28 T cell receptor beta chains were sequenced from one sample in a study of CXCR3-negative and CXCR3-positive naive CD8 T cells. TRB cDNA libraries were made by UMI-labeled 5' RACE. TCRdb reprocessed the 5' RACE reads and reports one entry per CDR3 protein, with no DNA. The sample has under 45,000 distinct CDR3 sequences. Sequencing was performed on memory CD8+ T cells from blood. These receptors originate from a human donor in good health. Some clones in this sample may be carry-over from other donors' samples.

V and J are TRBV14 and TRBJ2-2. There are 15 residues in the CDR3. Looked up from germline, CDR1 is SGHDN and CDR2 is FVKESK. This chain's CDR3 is CASSQDWFGTGELFF.

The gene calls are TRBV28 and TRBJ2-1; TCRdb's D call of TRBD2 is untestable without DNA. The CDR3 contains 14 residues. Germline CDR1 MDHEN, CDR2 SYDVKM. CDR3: CATDTSGSLNEQFF.

Here the CDR3 reads CSAPDREAGEQYF. The V call is TRBV20-1, the J call TRBJ2-7; checking the TCRdb D call of TRBD1 is not possible without DNA. Germline V gene lookup returns CDR1 DFQATT and CDR2 SNEGSKA (reference sequence). The CDR3 consists of 13 residues.

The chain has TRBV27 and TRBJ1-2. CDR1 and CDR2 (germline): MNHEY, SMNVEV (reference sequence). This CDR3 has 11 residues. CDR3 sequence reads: CASSSGLGYTF.

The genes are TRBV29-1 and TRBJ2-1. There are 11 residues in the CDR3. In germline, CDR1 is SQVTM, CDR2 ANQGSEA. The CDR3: CSVEGANEQFF.

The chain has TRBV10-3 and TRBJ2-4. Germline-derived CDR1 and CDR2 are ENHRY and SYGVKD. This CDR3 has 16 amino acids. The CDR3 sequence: CAISESFLSSKNIQYF.

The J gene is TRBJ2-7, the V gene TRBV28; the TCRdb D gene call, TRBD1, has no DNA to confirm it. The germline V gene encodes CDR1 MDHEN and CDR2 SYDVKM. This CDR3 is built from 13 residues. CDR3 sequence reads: CASSLTGTHEQYF.

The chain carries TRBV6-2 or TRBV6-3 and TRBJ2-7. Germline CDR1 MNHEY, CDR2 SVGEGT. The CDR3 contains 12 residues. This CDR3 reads CASQRGDYEQYF.

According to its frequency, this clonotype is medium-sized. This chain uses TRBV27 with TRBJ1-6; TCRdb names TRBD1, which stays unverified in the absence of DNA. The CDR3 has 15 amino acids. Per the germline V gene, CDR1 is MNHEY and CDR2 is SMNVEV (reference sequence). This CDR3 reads CASRPTGTGASPLHF.

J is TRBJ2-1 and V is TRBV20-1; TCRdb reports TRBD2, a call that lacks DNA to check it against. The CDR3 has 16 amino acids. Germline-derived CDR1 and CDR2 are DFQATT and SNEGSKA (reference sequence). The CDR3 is CSARDHSGLLANEQFF.

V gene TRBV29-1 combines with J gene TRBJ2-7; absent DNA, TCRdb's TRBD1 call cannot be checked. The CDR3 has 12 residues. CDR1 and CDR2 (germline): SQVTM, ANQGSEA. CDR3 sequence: CSVMGGAYEQYF.

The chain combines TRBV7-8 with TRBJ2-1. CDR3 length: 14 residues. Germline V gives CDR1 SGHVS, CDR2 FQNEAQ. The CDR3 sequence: CASSLGTIYNEQFF.

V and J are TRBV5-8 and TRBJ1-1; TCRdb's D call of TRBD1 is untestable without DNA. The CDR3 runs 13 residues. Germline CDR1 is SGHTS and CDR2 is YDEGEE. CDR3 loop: CASTPPVDREAFF.

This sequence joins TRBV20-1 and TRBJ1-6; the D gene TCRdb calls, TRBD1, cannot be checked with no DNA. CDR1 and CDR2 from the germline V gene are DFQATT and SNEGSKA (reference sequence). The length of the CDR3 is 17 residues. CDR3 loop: CSALSDRASSYNSPLHF.

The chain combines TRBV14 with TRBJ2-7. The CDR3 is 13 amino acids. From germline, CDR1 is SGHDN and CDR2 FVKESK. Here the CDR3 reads CASSLLASSEQYF.

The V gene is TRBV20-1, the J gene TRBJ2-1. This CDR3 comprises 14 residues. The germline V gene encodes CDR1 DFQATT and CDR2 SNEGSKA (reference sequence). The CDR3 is CSANVLQPYNEQFF.

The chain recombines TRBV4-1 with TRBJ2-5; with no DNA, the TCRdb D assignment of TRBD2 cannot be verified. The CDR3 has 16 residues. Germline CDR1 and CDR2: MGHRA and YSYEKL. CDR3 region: CASSQGRTHNPETQYF.

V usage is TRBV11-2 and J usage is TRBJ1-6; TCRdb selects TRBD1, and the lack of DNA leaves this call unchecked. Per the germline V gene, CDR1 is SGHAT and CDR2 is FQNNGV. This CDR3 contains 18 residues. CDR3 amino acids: CASSLASTGGNYNSPLHF.

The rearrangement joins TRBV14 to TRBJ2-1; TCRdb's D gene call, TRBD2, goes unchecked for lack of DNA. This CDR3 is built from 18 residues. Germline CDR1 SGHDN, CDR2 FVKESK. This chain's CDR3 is CASSQVRTSGSSYNEQFF. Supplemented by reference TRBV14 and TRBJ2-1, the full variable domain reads EAGVTQFPSHSVIEKGQTVTLRCDPISGHDNLYWYRRVMGKEIKFLLHFVKESKQDESGMPNNRFLAERTGGTYSTLKVQPAELEDSGVYFCASSQVRTSGSSYNEQFFGPGTRLTVL.

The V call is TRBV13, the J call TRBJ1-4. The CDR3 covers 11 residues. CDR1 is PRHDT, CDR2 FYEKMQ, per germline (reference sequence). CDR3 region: CASSLEEKLFF.

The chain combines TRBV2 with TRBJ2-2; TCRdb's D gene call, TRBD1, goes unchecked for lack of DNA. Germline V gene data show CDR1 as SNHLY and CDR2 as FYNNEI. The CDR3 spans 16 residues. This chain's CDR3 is CASSDRLSANTGELFF.

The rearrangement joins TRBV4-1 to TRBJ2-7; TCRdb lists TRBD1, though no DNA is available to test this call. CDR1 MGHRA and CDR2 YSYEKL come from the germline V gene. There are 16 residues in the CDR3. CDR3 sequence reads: CASSQDYPGASYEQYF.

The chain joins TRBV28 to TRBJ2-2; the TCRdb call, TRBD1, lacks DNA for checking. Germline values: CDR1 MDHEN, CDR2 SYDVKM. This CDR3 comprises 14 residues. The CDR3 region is CASSPTRGPGELFF. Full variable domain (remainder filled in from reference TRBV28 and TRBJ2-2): DVKVTQSSRYLVKRTGEKVFLECVQDMDHENMFWYRQDPGLGLRLIYFSYDVKMKEKGDIPEGYSVSREKKERFSLILESASTNQTSMYLCASSPTRGPGELFFGEGSRLTVL.

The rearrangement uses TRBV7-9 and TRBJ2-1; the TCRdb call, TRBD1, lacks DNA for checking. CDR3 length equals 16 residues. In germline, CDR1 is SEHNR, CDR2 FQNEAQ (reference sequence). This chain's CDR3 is CASSPKAGQEYNEQFF.

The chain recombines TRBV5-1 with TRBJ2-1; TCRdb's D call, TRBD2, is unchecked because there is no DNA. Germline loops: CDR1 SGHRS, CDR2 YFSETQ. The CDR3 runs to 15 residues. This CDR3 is CASSSGLAGANEQFF.

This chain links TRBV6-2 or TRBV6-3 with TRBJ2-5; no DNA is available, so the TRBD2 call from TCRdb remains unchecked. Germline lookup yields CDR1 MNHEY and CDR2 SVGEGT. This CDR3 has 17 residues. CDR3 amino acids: CASSYSGLAGDQETQYF.

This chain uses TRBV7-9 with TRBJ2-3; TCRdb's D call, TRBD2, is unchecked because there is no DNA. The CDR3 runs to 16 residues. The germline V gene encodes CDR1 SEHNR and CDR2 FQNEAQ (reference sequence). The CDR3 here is CASSPGTSGYTDTQYF.

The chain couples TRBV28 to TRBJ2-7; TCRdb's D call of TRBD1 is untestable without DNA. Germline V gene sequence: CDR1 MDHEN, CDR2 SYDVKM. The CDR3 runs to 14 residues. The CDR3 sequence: CASSAGDLGLSEYF.